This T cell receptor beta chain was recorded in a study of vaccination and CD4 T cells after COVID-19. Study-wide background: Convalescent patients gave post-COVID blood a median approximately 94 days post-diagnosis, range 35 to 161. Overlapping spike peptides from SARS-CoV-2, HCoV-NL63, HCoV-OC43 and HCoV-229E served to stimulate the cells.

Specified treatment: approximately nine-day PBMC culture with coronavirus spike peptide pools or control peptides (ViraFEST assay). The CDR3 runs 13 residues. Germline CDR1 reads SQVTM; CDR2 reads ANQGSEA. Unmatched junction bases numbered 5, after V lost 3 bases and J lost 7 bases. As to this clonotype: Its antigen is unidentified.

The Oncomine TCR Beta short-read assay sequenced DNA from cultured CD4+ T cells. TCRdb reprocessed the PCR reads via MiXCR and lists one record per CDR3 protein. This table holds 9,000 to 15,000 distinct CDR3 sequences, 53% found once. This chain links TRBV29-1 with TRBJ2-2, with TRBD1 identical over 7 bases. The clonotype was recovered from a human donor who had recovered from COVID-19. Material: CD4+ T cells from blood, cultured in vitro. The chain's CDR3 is CSVERQGGGELFF. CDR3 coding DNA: TGCAGCGTTGAGCGACAGGGTGGCGGGGAGCTGTTTTTT.